Listed below are T cell receptor beta chains from one sample, sequenced in a study of blood T cell repertoires in COVID-19. Repertoires were generated with immunoSEQ multiplex PCR, while TCRdb's copy carries only in-frame clones and drops some. The sample holds some 14,000 clones, roughly 84% seen once. The sequenced sample consisted of peripheral blood. These TCRs come from a man aged 45 to 65 with active COVID-19. The CDR3 runs from the conserved cysteine through the conserved F or W. D genes are given only for firm matches. Part of the rows lack a size; the others show once, few, many or a class for expanded clones.

j_call clone_size cdr3_length v_call d_call cdr3_aa
TRBJ2-7 . 16 TRBV13 TRBD2 CASSLGLAGGHYEQYF
TRBJ1-1 . 15 TRBV13 . CASSTPLELNTEAFF
TRBJ2-3 once 17 TRBV7-9 TRBD2 CASSAVVQRENVDTQYF
TRBJ2-2 . 17 TRBV4-2 TRBD2 CASSLTGAGGVTGELFF
TRBJ2-1 . 15 TRBV18 . CASSISPGTSNEQFF
TRBJ1-1 . 19 TRBV13 TRBD1 CASRWKGSGGDWNLAEAFF
TRBJ2-1 . 15 TRBV28 TRBD2 CASSETSGSYNEQFF
TRBJ2-7 . 17 TRBV6-1 . CASSEAPPFGELYEQYF
TRBJ1-2 . 13 TRBV15 . CATSRETRLGYTF
TRBJ2-7 once 13 TRBV6-9 . CASSSGVSYEQYF
TRBJ1-3 . 16 TRBV11-2 TRBD1 CASSSGQWISGNTIYF
TRBJ1-6 . 18 TRBV6-2/TRBV6-3 . CASSLTLIWTEHNSPLHF
TRBJ2-1 . 14 TRBV6-6 . CASSKQVAYNEQFF
TRBJ2-1 . 15 TRBV11-1 . CASSLAIIVYNEQFF
TRBJ2-5 . 16 TRBV27 TRBD1 CASSSPGQPGQETQYF
TRBJ2-5 . 15 TRBV19 TRBD2 CASSRVTSGQETQYF
TRBJ2-7 . 15 TRBV11-2 TRBD2 CASSPWEGLAYEQYF
TRBJ2-1 . 16 TRBV5-1 TRBD2 CASSPWASGAYNEQFF
TRBJ2-7 once 14 TRBV19 . CASSVSGGSYEQYF
TRBJ2-7 . 14 TRBV2 TRBD1 CASTSRDRGYEQYF
TRBJ2-4 few 13 TRBV29-1 . CSVAGTMPNIQYF
TRBJ1-5 once 15 TRBV7-2 . CASSFWGASNQPQHF
TRBJ1-1 . 14 TRBV19 . CASSIEVEATEAFF
TRBJ1-5 . 15 TRBV6-1 . CASSEQVYSNQPQHF
TRBJ2-5 . 15 TRBV9 TRBD2 CASTIAGQVGETQYF
TRBJ2-3 . 18 TRBV12-5 . CASGLDSQHRVSTDTQYF
TRBJ2-7 . 13 TRBV4-1 . CASSPSQIYEQYF
TRBJ2-2 . 15 TRBV7-6 . CASSSRGGNTGELFF
TRBJ2-3 . 14 TRBV27 TRBD2 CASSLSGTTDTQYF
TRBJ2-7 . 15 TRBV29-1 TRBD1 CSVEKKDRDSYEQYF
TRBJ2-5 once 14 TRBV7-9 . CASSLRDYQETQYF
TRBJ2-7 . 15 TRBV27 TRBD2 CASRVTSGTTYEQYF
TRBJ2-7 few 13 TRBV11-1 . CASSRDTSYEQYF
TRBJ2-3 . 12 TRBV25-1 . CASTPQGDTQYF
TRBJ1-5 . 13 TRBV6-5 . CASSPPGNQPQHF
TRBJ1-2 . 16 TRBV9 TRBD1 CASSGGATGGEYGYTF
TRBJ1-5 . 12 TRBV19 . CATRDSNQPQHF
TRBJ2-5 . 12 TRBV25-1 . CASSRQPETQYF
TRBJ2-3 . 17 TRBV9 . CASSVWAGASSTDTQYF
TRBJ1-1 . 12 TRBV5-6 . CASSFEGGEAFF